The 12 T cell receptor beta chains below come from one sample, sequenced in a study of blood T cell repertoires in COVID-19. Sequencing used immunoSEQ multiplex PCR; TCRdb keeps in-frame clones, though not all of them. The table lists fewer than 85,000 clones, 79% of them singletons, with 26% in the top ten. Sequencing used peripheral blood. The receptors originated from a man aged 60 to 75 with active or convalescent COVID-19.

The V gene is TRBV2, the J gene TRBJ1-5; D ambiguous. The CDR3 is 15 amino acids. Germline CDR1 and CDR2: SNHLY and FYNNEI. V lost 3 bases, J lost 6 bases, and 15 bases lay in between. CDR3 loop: CASSEDWIAGQPQHF. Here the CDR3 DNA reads TGTGCCAGCAGTGAGGATTGGATTGCGGGTCAGCCCCAGCATTTT.

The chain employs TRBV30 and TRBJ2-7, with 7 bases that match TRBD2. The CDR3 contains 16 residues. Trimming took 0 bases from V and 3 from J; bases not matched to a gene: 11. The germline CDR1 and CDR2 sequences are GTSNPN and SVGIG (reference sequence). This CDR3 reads CAWSVTERRGGYEQYF. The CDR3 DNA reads TGTGCCTGGAGTGTAACCGAAAGGCGCGGGGGCTACGAGCAGTACTTC.

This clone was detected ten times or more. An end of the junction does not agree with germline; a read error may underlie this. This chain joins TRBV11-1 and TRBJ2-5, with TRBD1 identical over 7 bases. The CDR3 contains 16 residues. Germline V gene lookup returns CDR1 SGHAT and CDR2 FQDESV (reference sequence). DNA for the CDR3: TGTGCCAGCAGCCCAAGGACAGGAAGGGAAAAAGAGGCCCAGTACTTC. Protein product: CASSPRTGREKEAQYF. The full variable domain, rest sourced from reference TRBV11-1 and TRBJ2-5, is EAEVAQSPRYKITEKSQAVAFWCDPISGHATLYWYRQILGQGPELLVQFQDESVVDDSQLPKDRFSAERLKGVDSTLKIQPAELGDSAMYLCASSPRTGREKEAQYFGPGTRLLVL.

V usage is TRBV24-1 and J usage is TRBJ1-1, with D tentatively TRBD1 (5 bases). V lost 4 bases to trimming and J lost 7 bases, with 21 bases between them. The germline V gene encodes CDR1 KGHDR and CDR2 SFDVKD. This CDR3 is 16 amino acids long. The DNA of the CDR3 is TGTGCCACCAGTGACTCACACAAAGGCGGGGGGATTGAAGCTTTCTTT. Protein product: CATSDSHKGGGIEAFF.

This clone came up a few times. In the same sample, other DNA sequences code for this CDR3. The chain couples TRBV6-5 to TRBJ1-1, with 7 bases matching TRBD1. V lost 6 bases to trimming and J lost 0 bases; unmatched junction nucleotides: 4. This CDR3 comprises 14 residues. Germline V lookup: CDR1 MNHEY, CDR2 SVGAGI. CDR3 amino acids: CASRTGFMNTEAFF. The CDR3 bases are TGTGCCAGCAGGACAGGGTTTATGAACACTGAAGCTTTCTTT.

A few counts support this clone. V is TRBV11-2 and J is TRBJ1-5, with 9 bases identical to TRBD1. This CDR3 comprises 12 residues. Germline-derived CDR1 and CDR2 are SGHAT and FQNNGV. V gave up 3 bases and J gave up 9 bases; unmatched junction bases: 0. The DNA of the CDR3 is TGTGCCAGCAGCTTGGACAGGGGGCCCCAGCATTTT. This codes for CASSLDRGPQHF.

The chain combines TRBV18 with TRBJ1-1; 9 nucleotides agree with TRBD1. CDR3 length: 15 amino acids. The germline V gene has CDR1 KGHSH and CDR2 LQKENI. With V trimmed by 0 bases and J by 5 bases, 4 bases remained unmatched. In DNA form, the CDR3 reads TGTGCCAGCTCACCACCAACAGGGGGCGGGACTGAAGCTTTCTTT. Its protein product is CASSPPTGGGTEAFF. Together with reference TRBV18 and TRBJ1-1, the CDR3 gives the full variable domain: NAGVMQNPRHLVRRRGQEARLRCSPMKGHSHVYWYRQLPEEGLKFMVYLQKENIIDESGMPKERFSAEFPKEGPSILRIQQVVRGDSAAYFCASSPPTGGGTEAFFGQGTRLTVV.

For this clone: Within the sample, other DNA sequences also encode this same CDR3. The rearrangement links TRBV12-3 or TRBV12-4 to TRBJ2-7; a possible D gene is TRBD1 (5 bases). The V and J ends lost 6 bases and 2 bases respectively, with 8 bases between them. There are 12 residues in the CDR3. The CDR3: CASSPRAYEQYF. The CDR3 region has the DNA TGTGCCAGCAGCCCCAGGGCCTACGAGCAGTACTTC.

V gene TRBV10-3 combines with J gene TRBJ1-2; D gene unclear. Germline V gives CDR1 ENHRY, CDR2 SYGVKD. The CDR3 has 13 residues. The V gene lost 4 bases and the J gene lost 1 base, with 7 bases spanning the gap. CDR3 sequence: CAISGQINYGYTF. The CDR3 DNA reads TGTGCCATCAGTGGTCAGATTAACTATGGCTACACCTTC.

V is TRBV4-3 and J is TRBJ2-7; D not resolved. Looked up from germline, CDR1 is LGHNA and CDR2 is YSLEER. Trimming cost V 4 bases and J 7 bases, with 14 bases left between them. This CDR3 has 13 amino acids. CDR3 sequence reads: CASSLTTKREQYF. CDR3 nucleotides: TGCGCCAGCAGCCTTACTACAAAAAGGGAGCAGTACTTC.

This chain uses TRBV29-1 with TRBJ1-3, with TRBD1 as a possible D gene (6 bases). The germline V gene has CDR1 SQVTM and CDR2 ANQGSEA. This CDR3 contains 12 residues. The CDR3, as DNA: TGCAGTGCCGGGACATCCGGAAACACCATATATTTT. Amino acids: CSAGTSGNTIYF.

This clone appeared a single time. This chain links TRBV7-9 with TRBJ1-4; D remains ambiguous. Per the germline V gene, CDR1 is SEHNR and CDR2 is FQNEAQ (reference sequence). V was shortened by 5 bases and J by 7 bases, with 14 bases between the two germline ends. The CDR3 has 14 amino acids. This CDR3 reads CASSGYQVGEKLFF. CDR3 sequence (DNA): TGTGCCAGCAGCGGATATCAGGTCGGTGAAAAACTGTTTTTT.